Below are 22 T cell receptor beta chains sequenced from a single sample in a study of CD8 T cells in Susac syndrome (dated by TCRdb to the late 2010s). The method was the immunoSEQ multiplex PCR assay. RNA was extracted with the RNeasy kit and roughly 0.5 to 1 ug was reverse transcribed using random hexamers. TCRdb cleaned the public reads at Q25 with fastp, built clones with MiXCR and kept in-frame beta chains. Rows matching on CDR3 protein sequence are summarized as one entry with the most common DNA and genes. Here the sample has 250,000 to 300,000 distinct CDR3 sequences; approximately 85% occur a single time. The ten biggest clones cover roughly 0.22% of the sample. The sequencing input was CD8+ T cells from PBMCs. These TCRs come from a human donor with multiple sclerosis.

The chain joins TRBV9 to TRBJ2-7; D gene ambiguous. Trimming stripped 0 bases from V and 0 bases from J, with 10 bases between. Germline V gene data show CDR1 as SGDLS and CDR2 as YYNGEE. This CDR3 is 15 amino acids long. As DNA, the CDR3 is TGTGCCAGCAGCGTAGGCGACTCCGTCTCCTACGAGCAGTACTTC. Translating gives CASSVGDSVSYEQYF.

The rearrangement joins TRBV6-5 to TRBJ1-1, with D unclear. The CDR3 is 15 residues long. The V end was cut by 2 bases, the J end by 1 base, with 11 bases between. Germline V gene sequence: CDR1 MNHEY, CDR2 SVGAGI. The CDR3 DNA follows: TGTGCCAGCAGTTACGACCACCGGGCGAACACTGAAGCTTTCTTT. Protein sequence: CASSYDHRANTEAFF.

This chain uses TRBV30 with TRBJ2-3, with D perhaps matching TRBD2 (5 bases). Germline CDR1 reads GTSNPN; CDR2 reads SVGIG (reference sequence). The CDR3 consists of 14 residues. V lost 7 bases and J lost 4, with 18 bases in between. The CDR3 reads CASFVPRDADTQYF. CDR3 bases: TGTGCCTCATTCGTCCCTCGGGATGCAGATACGCAGTATTTT.

The chain is built from TRBV24-1 and TRBJ2-2; 10 bases map to TRBD1. V lost 9 bases to trimming and J lost 3 bases; unmatched junction nucleotides: 3. The length of the CDR3 is 14 residues. Germline loops: CDR1 KGHDR, CDR2 SFDVKD. CDR3 loop: CATEGTGDTGELFF. The CDR3 DNA reads TGTGCCACCGAAGGGACAGGGGACACCGGGGAGCTGTTTTTT.

The chain joins TRBV13 to TRBJ2-7, with D unclear. The V and J ends lost 5 bases and 3 bases respectively, with 11 bases between them. In germline, CDR1 is PRHDT, CDR2 FYEKMQ (reference sequence). CDR3 length: 13 amino acids. The CDR3 DNA sequence: TGTGCCAGCAGCGCATCGGCCCTCTACGAGCAGTACTTC. Translating gives CASSASALYEQYF.

The sample holds a few counts of this clonotype. The J gene is TRBJ2-3, the V gene TRBV5-4; perhaps TRBD2 as D (5 bases). Trimming removed 3 bases from V and 6 bases from J, with 20 bases in between. CDR1 and CDR2 (germline): SGHNT, YYREEE (reference sequence). This CDR3 contains 16 residues. The CDR3 sequence: CASSWAGRGPSDTQYF. The CDR3, as DNA: TGTGCCAGCAGCTGGGCCGGAAGAGGGCCATCGGATACGCAGTATTTT.

This sequence joins TRBV27 and TRBJ2-2, with D perhaps matching TRBD2 (6 bases). The V end lost 0 bases, the J end lost 5 bases, and 10 bases lay between the germline ends. The V gene's germline CDR1 is MNHEY and CDR2 SMNVEV (reference sequence). The CDR3 is 15 amino acids. CDR3 loop: CASSLSGAGTGELFF. The CDR3 coding sequence is TGTGCCAGCAGTTTATCAGGGGCGGGAACCGGGGAGCTGTTTTTT.

The chain couples TRBV7-9 to TRBJ2-1; TRBD2 is a possible D gene (6 bases). Germline V lookup: CDR1 SEHNR, CDR2 FQNEAQ (reference sequence). Trimming removed 6 bases at V and 7 bases at J, with 25 bases between. The CDR3 totals 17 residues. The CDR3 DNA is TGTGCCAGCAGGTCTCAACCGGGACTTCCTACGGGAAATGAGCAGTTCTTC. Amino acids: CASRSQPGLPTGNEQFF.

The chain is built from TRBV9 and TRBJ1-4; 7 bases are a match to TRBD1. Germline assignment: CDR1 SGDLS and CDR2 YYNGEE. The ends lost 4 bases at V and 3 bases at J; junction bases unmatched: 6. The CDR3 contains 15 residues. DNA of the CDR3: TGTGCCAGCAGCCCAGAAGGGACAGCTAATGAAAAACTGTTTTTT. As protein: CASSPEGTANEKLFF.

The genes are TRBV7-9 and TRBJ2-1; D call uncertain. The ends were cut back, 2 bases at V and 0 bases at J, with 5 bases in the middle. CDR3 size: 14 residues. The germline V gene encodes CDR1 SEHNR and CDR2 FQNEAQ (reference sequence). CDR3 DNA: TGTGCCAGCAGCTTATCGGTCTCCTACAATGAGCAGTTCTTC. Translated: CASSLSVSYNEQFF.

The chain carries TRBV6-5 and TRBJ2-1, with TRBD2 identical over 13 bases. CDR3 length equals 18 residues. Trimming took 2 bases from V and 6 from J; bases not matched to a gene: 10. Germline lookup yields CDR1 MNHEY and CDR2 SVGAGI. CDR3 region: CASSYPGTSGNSFNEQFF. The DNA of the CDR3 is TGTGCCAGCAGTTACCCAGGGACTAGCGGGAACTCGTTCAATGAGCAGTTCTTC.

The rearrangement uses TRBV4-3 and TRBJ1-1; no clear D gene. V was pared by 0 bases and J by 1 base, with 12 bases between. The CDR3 runs 16 residues. Per germline, CDR1 LGHNA and CDR2 YSLEER. CDR3 loop: CASSQDSGATNTEAFF. The CDR3 DNA sequence: TGCGCCAGCAGCCAAGATTCAGGAGCCACGAACACTGAAGCTTTCTTT.

This sequence joins TRBV10-2 and TRBJ2-1; TRBD1 aligns across 7 bases. J was trimmed by 9 bases and V by 3 bases; bases with no gene match: 8. The CDR3 totals 14 residues. Germline assignment: CDR1 WSHSY and CDR2 SAAADI. The DNA for the CDR3 is TGCGCCAGCAGTGACTACGGACAGGCTGGTGAGCAGTTCTTC. Translated, it gives CASSDYGQAGEQFF.

This clonotype was seen a few times. The chain recombines TRBV6-1 with TRBJ2-1; D not resolved. Trimming left V 2 bases short and J 4 bases short, with 12 bases between. The CDR3 extends over 15 amino acids. Germline loops: CDR1 MNHNS, CDR2 SASEGT. In DNA form, the CDR3 reads TGTGCCAGCAGTGAACTTACCCAGGCTTACAATGAGCAGTTCTTC. Its translation is CASSELTQAYNEQFF.

The chain uses TRBV12-3 or TRBV12-4 and TRBJ1-1; D is undetermined. The CDR3 loop spans 16 amino acids. Between the trimmed V and J ends, which lost 6 bases and 0 bases, there was a span of 17 bases. CDR3 in DNA: TGTGCCAGCAGCTCAACCCCCGCTGTGATGAACACTGAAGCTTTCTTT. Translation gives CASSSTPAVMNTEAFF.

J is TRBJ2-1 and V is TRBV11-3; the match to TRBD2 covers 12 bases. Trimming cost V 2 bases and J 7 bases; bases outside gene matches: 6. Germline-derived CDR1 and CDR2 are SGHNT and YENEEA. The CDR3 length is 16 residues. The CDR3 coding sequence is TGTGCCAGCAGCTTAAGATCGGGACTAGCGGGTAATGAGCAGTTCTTC. It codes for CASSLRSGLAGNEQFF.

This clonotype was seen only once. The rearrangement joins TRBV19 to TRBJ1-4, with 7 bases identical to TRBD1. From germline, CDR1 is LNHDA and CDR2 SQIVND (reference sequence). This CDR3 is built from 13 residues. J gave up 4 bases and V 8 bases, and 4 bases lay outside the gene matches. DNA of the CDR3: TGTGCCAGTGCAGACAGGGTTAATGAAAAACTGTTTTTT. As protein: CASADRVNEKLFF.

The chain joins TRBV6-5 to TRBJ1-1; TRBD1 agrees at 11 bases. V shed 6 bases, J shed 3 bases, and the junction held 6 bases outside the gene matches. The CDR3 loop spans 15 amino acids. The germline V gene has CDR1 MNHEY and CDR2 SVGAGI. CDR3 sequence reads: CASSLGQGAHTEAFF. As DNA, the CDR3 is TGTGCCAGCAGCCTCGGACAGGGGGCACACACTGAAGCTTTCTTT.

This clonotype was seen only once. V is TRBV7-2 and J is TRBJ2-2, with D unclear. This CDR3 spans 15 amino acids. V was pared by 7 bases and J by 2 bases, with 14 bases between. Per the germline V gene, CDR1 is SGHTA and CDR2 is FQGNSA. CDR3 sequence reads: CASTPPIYNTGELFF. CDR3 coding DNA: TGTGCCAGCACTCCCCCCATTTATAACACCGGGGAGCTGTTTTTT.

This chain links TRBV4-3 with TRBJ2-7; D might be TRBD2 (5 bases). Germline-derived CDR1 and CDR2 are LGHNA and YSLEER. The CDR3 extends over 12 amino acids. V lost 2 bases, J lost 7 bases, and 9 bases lay in between. The CDR3: CASSQNRGEQYF. The CDR3 bases are TGCGCCAGCAGCCAAAACCGGGGAGAGCAGTACTTC.

The J gene is TRBJ2-3, the V gene TRBV6-1; the match to TRBD1 covers 7 bases. Germline assignment: CDR1 MNHNS and CDR2 SASEGT. The ends lost 6 bases at V and 2 bases at J; junction bases unmatched: 26. CDR3 length equals 21 residues. CDR3 region: CASSPRSGQINRWSNTDTQYF. The CDR3 DNA follows: TGTGCCAGCAGCCCACGTTCGGGACAGATAAATCGGTGGTCGAACACAGATACGCAGTATTTT.

J is TRBJ2-2 and V is TRBV11-2; the D call may be TRBD1 or TRBD2 (5 bases each). V was cut by 1 base and J by 7 bases, with 10 bases left in between. The length of the CDR3 is 14 residues. Germline CDR1 and CDR2: SGHAT and FQNNGV. CDR3 region: CASSLVSGGGELFF. Here the CDR3 DNA reads TGTGCCAGCAGCTTAGTGTCTGGGGGCGGGGAGCTGTTTTTT.